Listed below are T cell receptor beta chains from one sample, sequenced in a study of cytomegalovirus exposure and HLA in healthy donors. Produced via immunoSEQ multiplex PCR; TCRdb's table is partial and in-frame only. The sample holds about 140,000 clones; 82% are singletons and the top ten take about 8.6%. The sample consisted of PBMCs. The source of these receptors is a woman between 45 and 65 years old in good health and CMV-seropositive. Each CDR3 is given with its conserved first and last residue. The D gene is left open where the match is weak. Some rows have no size entry. The others give once, few or many, or a class for an expanded clone.

j_call	v_call	clone_size	d_call	cdr3_aa	cdr3_nt
TRBJ2-7	TRBV7-9	NA	NA	CASSPGGGWEQYF	TGTGCCAGCAGCCCCGGTGGAGGGTGGGAGCAGTACTTC
TRBJ2-1	TRBV11-3	NA	TRBD1	CASSHRDRGYNEQFF	TGTGCCAGCAGCCACCGGGACAGGGGGTACAATGAGCAGTTCTTC
TRBJ1-1	TRBV9	NA	TRBD1	CASSPQGGTEAFF	TGTGCCAGCAGCCCCCAGGGGGGAACTGAAGCTTTCTTT
TRBJ1-1	TRBV2	NA	TRBD1	CASIPGQGWTTEAFF	TGTGCCAGCATTCCGGGACAGGGCTGGACTACTGAAGCTTTCTTT
TRBJ1-2	TRBV30	NA	NA	CAWKGGDWGYTF	TGTGCCTGGAAGGGGGGGGACTGGGGCTACACCTTC
TRBJ2-2	TRBV5-4	NA	NA	CASSDYRERPGELFF	TGTGCCAGCAGCGACTACAGGGAGAGGCCCGGGGAGCTGTTTTTT
TRBJ1-2	TRBV4-3	NA	TRBD1	CASSQGQGRLTNYGYTF	TGCGCCAGCAGCCAGGGACAGGGGAGACTTACTAACTATGGCTACACCTTC
TRBJ2-4	TRBV5-6	NA	TRBD2	CASSLGVGRGDDF	TGTGCCAGCAGCTTGGGTGTAGGGAGGGGCGACGACTTC
TRBJ2-1	TRBV7-3	few	NA	CASSLGLSSYNEQFF	TGTGCCAGCAGCTTAGGACTCAGCTCCTACAATGAGCAGTTCTTC
TRBJ1-4	TRBV25-1	NA	NA	CASSDWTRANEKLFF	TGTGCCAGCAGTGACTGGACACGCGCGAATGAAAAACTGTTTTTT
TRBJ2-1	TRBV5-1	once	TRBD2	CASSLGLAGGVGYEQFF	TGCGCCAGCAGCTTGGGCCTAGCGGGGGGGGTTGGGTATGAGCAGTTCTTC
TRBJ1-6	TRBV7-9	few	TRBD1	CASSPGQGWDSPLHF	TGTGCCAGCAGCCCTGGACAGGGATGGGATTCACCCCTCCACTTT
TRBJ1-1	TRBV5-1	NA	NA	CASSLGTGLNTEAFF	TGCGCCAGCAGCTTGGGCACAGGGTTGAACACTGAAGCTTTCTTT
TRBJ1-1	TRBV9	NA	NA	CASSEGWGGEGTEAFF	TGTGCCAGCAGCGAGGGTTGGGGGGGCGAGGGGACTGAAGCTTTCTTT
TRBJ2-1	TRBV5-1	NA	TRBD2	CASSRAGTSGYNEQFF	TGCGCCAGCAGCAGGGCCGGGACTAGCGGCTACAATGAGCAGTTCTTC
TRBJ1-4	TRBV5-8	NA	TRBD1	CASSLRGQGDEKLFF	TGTGCCAGCAGCTTGAGAGGACAGGGGGATGAAAAACTGTTTTTT
TRBJ2-5	TRBV28	NA	TRBD2	CASRQGGLQETQYF	TGTGCCAGCAGGCAGGGAGGGTTGCAAGAGACCCAGTACTTC
TRBJ2-6	TRBV18	NA	NA	CASSPTVGGGANVLTF	TGTGCCAGCTCACCAACCGTAGGCGGTGGGGCCAACGTCCTGACTTTC
TRBJ1-2	TRBV9	once	NA	CASSVSAGRFGYTF	TGTGCCAGCAGCGTCTCGGCAGGGCGATTCGGCTACACCTTC
TRBJ2-6	TRBV6-5	NA	NA	CASSYILRSGANVLTF	TGTGCCAGCAGTTACATATTGCGGTCTGGGGCCAACGTCCTGACTTTC
TRBJ2-7	TRBV7-9	NA	TRBD1	CASSLGQGFNEQYF	TGTGCCAGCAGCTTAGGACAGGGTTTCAACGAGCAGTACTTC
TRBJ1-4	TRBV5-1	NA	TRBD1	CASSFWPGTGNEKLFF	TGCGCCAGCAGCTTTTGGCCCGGGACAGGCAATGAAAAACTGTTTTTT
TRBJ1-2	TRBV28	NA	NA	CASMGGPPNYGYTF	TGTGCCAGCATGGGGGGTCCCCCTAACTATGGCTACACCTTC
TRBJ2-7	TRBV5-4	NA	NA	CASSLWERTYEQYF	TGTGCCAGCAGCCTGTGGGAGCGGACCTACGAGCAGTACTTC
TRBJ2-7	TRBV7-9	NA	NA	CASSSHTQGSYEQYF	TGTGCCAGCAGCTCCCACACGCAGGGATCCTACGAGCAGTACTTC
TRBJ2-3	TRBV7-3	NA	NA	CASSLTSGTDTQYF	TGTGCCAGCAGCTTAACTTCCGGGACAGATACGCAGTATTTT
TRBJ2-3	TRBV10-3	NA	TRBD1	CAISDPRDSSTDTQYF	TGTGCCATCAGTGACCCCCGGGACAGTAGCACAGATACGCAGTATTTT
TRBJ2-5	TRBV9	NA	TRBD2	CASSAGLAGGQETQYF	TGTGCCAGCAGCGCGGGACTAGCGGGAGGGCAGGAGACCCAGTACTTC
TRBJ2-1	TRBV7-3	NA	NA	CASSLIGGGSYNEQFF	TGTGCCAGCAGCCTGATAGGCGGTGGAAGTTACAATGAGCAGTTCTTC
TRBJ2-7	TRBV4-1	once	NA	CASSLLPMRDEQYF	TGCGCCAGCAGCCTCCTGCCGATGCGGGACGAGCAGTACTTC
TRBJ2-7	TRBV7-8	NA	NA	CASSLSGGTYEQYF	TGTGCCAGCAGCTTATCCGGGGGAACCTACGAGCAGTACTTC
TRBJ1-5	TRBV19	NA	TRBD1	CASRTTGGRNQPQHF	TGTGCCAGTAGGACGACAGGGGGACGGAATCAGCCCCAGCATTTT
TRBJ2-6	TRBV12-5	NA	NA	CASGLVTELRLSGANVLTF	TGTGCTAGTGGTTTGGTAACCGAGCTAAGACTCTCTGGGGCCAACGTCCTGACTTTC
TRBJ1-1	TRBV7-9	NA	TRBD1	CSSSFRDRAMNTEAFF	TGTTCCAGCAGCTTCCGGGACAGGGCGATGAACACTGAAGCTTTCTTT
TRBJ2-3	TRBV28	NA	TRBD2	CASRPSSGTSTDTQYF	TGTGCCAGCAGGCCATCTAGCGGGACTAGCACAGATACGCAGTATTTT
TRBJ2-7	TRBV5-1	NA	NA	CASRQDTGLGGNEQYF	TGCGCCAGCAGGCAAGACACAGGGCTAGGTGGGAACGAGCAGTACTTC
TRBJ1-2	TRBV2	NA	NA	CASLRASGNYGYTF	TGTGCCAGCTTGAGGGCCAGCGGCAACTATGGCTACACCTTC